These T cell receptor beta chains were read from a single sample in a study of T cells after yellow fever vaccination. MiXCR, applied by TCRdb to the 5' RACE reads, yields one record per CDR3 protein. The sample has about 75,000 distinct CDR3 sequences; about 7.3% are singletons. The sequencing here drew on CD8+ T cells sorted from PBMCs, taken around 10 days after the first yellow fever vaccination. The receptors derive from a man between 18 and 29 years old who received the YFV17D yellow fever vaccine. The CDR3 runs from the conserved cysteine through the conserved F or W. The D gene is left open where the match is weak. Rows give clone size only sometimes, using once, few, many, or a class for an expanded clone.

>TRBJ2-1|-|-|TRBV9
TGTGCCAGCAGCGTATCCGGGGAGAACAATGAGCAGTTCTTC
CASSVSGENNEQFF
>TRBJ1-1|-|-|TRBV5-4
TGTGCCAGCAGCTCCCCCCCCCGCGAGGCTGAAGCTTTCTTT
CASSSPPREAEAFF
>TRBJ1-1|-|-|TRBV30
TGTGCCTGGAGTCAAACCCTCGGGGATGGCACTGAAGCTTTCTTT
CAWSQTLGDGTEAFF
>TRBJ2-2|-|few|TRBV27
TGTGCCAGCAGTTGGGGGCCGGGAAGGGGGGAGCTGTTTTTT
CASSWGPGRGELFF
>TRBJ1-5|-|many|TRBV6-2/TRBV6-3
TGTGCCAGCAGCCTCTTCGGTCGGCCCCAGCATTTT
CASSLFGRPQHF
>TRBJ1-2|-|-|TRBV18
TGTGCCAGCTCACCTTTCGGACAGAGACCTAACTATGGCTACACCTTC
CASSPFGQRPNYGYTF
>TRBJ1-3|TRBD1|few|TRBV7-2
TGTGCCAGCAGCTGGGACAGCGGCCCTACTGGAAACACCATATATTTT
CASSWDSGPTGNTIYF
>TRBJ2-1|TRBD1|many|TRBV27
TGTGCCAGCGGAATAACAGGGGGCGGCCTGGATGAGCAGTTCTTC
CASGITGGGLDEQFF
>TRBJ1-2|-|many|TRBV5-1
TGCGCCAGCAGCTACCAGGACCGGATTTACACCTTC
CASSYQDRIYTF
>TRBJ2-3|TRBD1|many|TRBV12-3/TRBV12-4
TGTGCCAGCAGGTCCCGGACAGGGATACGAGATACGCAGTATTTT
CASRSRTGIRDTQYF
>TRBJ2-3|-|many|TRBV3-1
TGTGCCAGCAGCCAAGATTGGAGAGAGTATTTT
CASSQDWREYF
>TRBJ2-1|TRBD2|few|TRBV30
TGTGCCTGGAGTGGGGGTAGCGGGGGGCCGAGCTCCTACAATGAGCAGTTCTTC
CAWSGGSGGPSSYNEQFF
>TRBJ1-4|-|few|TRBV7-6
TGTGCCAGCCGCCCCCCGCCCGTAGCCCCTGCAACTAATGAAAAACTGTTTTTT
CASRPPPVAPATNEKLFF
>TRBJ2-3|-|many|TRBV24-1
TGTGCCACCAGTCGGGGAGCAGATACGCAGTATTTT
CATSRGADTQYF
>TRBJ2-5|TRBD2|many|TRBV7-6
TGTGCCAGCAGCCATACTAGCGTCGAAGAGACCCAGTACTTC
CASSHTSVEETQYF
>TRBJ1-6|-|-|TRBV27
TGTGCCAGCAGTTTAGGTGGCAGCGGGTATAATTCACCCCTCCACTTT
CASSLGGSGYNSPLHF
>TRBJ2-6|-|many|TRBV15
TGTGCCACCAGCCCTCGGGAAGGGGCCAACGTCCTGACTTTC
CATSPREGANVLTF
>TRBJ2-1|-|many|TRBV4-2
TGTGCCAGCAGCCAAGTCAAAAGCGAGAGGGTGCGGGAGCAGTTCTTC
CASSQVKSERVREQFF
>TRBJ1-1|-|many|TRBV29-1
TGCAGCGCCCCGGGGGACACTGAAGCTTTCTTT
CSAPGDTEAFF
>TRBJ1-1|-|many|TRBV7-9
TGTGCCAGCAGCCCCCGGGCCAGACCTGGGTTGAACACTGAAGCTTTCTTT
CASSPRARPGLNTEAFF
>TRBJ2-2|-|-|TRBV7-6
TGTGCCAGCAGCTTAGGACGGGGGTACACCGGGGAGCTGTTTTTT
CASSLGRGYTGELFF
>TRBJ2-2|-|many|TRBV7-8
TGTGCCAGCAGCTTTTACAGGTTGGGTCGGTCAACCGGGGAGCTGTTTTTT
CASSFYRLGRSTGELFF
>TRBJ2-4|TRBD1|many|TRBV7-8
TGTGCCAGCAGCTTTCTCGGGCAGGGGGAAAACATTCAGTACTTC
CASSFLGQGENIQYF
>TRBJ2-2|-|many|TRBV13
TGTGCCAGCAGCTTAGACGGGAGGAACACCGGGGAGCTGTTTTTT
CASSLDGRNTGELFF
>TRBJ2-1|-|few|TRBV6-2/TRBV6-3
TGTGCCAGCAGTACCTATGGGTACAACTCCTACAATGAGCAGTTCTTC
CASSTYGYNSYNEQFF
>TRBJ1-2|-|many|TRBV6-1
TGTGCCTCCGCCGCCGAACCTAACTATGGCTACACCTTC
CASAAEPNYGYTF
>TRBJ1-1|-|-|TRBV4-3
TGCGCCAGCAGCCATGGACCGACTAGTGAAGCTTTCTTT
CASSHGPTSEAFF
>TRBJ2-1|TRBD2|many|TRBV11-2
TGTGCCAGCAGCTTAAGGACTAGCGGGGCGTACAATGAGCAGTTCTTC
CASSLRTSGAYNEQFF
>TRBJ2-1|-|many|TRBV6-2/TRBV6-3
TGTGCCAGCAGACTACTGGGAATCCAACAAGCGAGCTACAATGAGCAGTTCTTC
CASRLLGIQQASYNEQFF
>TRBJ1-1|-|few|TRBV13
TGTGCCAGCAGCTCCGAGCATCGGGGGGCTTTCTTT
CASSSEHRGAFF
>TRBJ1-3|-|many|TRBV2
TGTGCCAGCACCAGTTACTCTGGAAACACCATATATTTT
CASTSYSGNTIYF
>TRBJ2-5|-|-|TRBV7-6
TGTGCCAGCAGCCCTCGGGTCAGCGGTGAGACCCAGTACTTC
CASSPRVSGETQYF
>TRBJ1-1|-|many|TRBV25-1
TGTGCCAGCAGTGAGAGGGCAGAGAACACTGAAGCTTTCTTT
CASSERAENTEAFF
>TRBJ2-1|TRBD2|-|TRBV7-3
TGTGCCAGCAGCTTAGAAGGACTAGCGTACAATGAGCAGTTCTTC
CASSLEGLAYNEQFF
>TRBJ1-1|-|few|TRBV5-4
TGTGCCAGCAGCTTGCCCGGGACGGTGAACACTGAAGCTTTCTTT
CASSLPGTVNTEAFF
>TRBJ1-1|-|few|TRBV6-2/TRBV6-3
TGTGCCAGCAGTTACTCGCCAGGAGAGAACACTGAAGCTTTCTTT
CASSYSPGENTEAFF
>TRBJ2-3|-|many|TRBV6-5
TGTGCCAGCAGTTGGAACCAGGATACGCAGTATTTT
CASSWNQDTQYF
>TRBJ1-1|-|many|TRBV4-1
TGCGCCAGCAGCCAAGTAGGGCTAGCTGAAGCTTTCTTT
CASSQVGLAEAFF
>TRBJ1-1|-|many|TRBV9
TGTGCCAGCAGCCCGGGGCTCATGAACACTGAAGCTTTCTTT
CASSPGLMNTEAFF
>TRBJ1-5|-|-|TRBV28
TGTGCCAGCAGTTTTTACGATAGCAATCAGCCCCAGCATTTT
CASSFYDSNQPQHF
>TRBJ2-3|TRBD1|-|TRBV7-9
TGTGCCACCATCCTGGTGGGGACAGGGGGCACAGATACGCAGTATTTT
CATILVGTGGTDTQYF
>TRBJ1-3|TRBD1|many|TRBV4-1
TGCGCCAGCAGCCAAGCGACAGGGTTCGGAAAATCTGGAAACACCATATATTTT
CASSQATGFGKSGNTIYF
>TRBJ2-1|-|-|TRBV14
TGTGCCAGCAGCCAAGGGGCTAGCGCCCACCGTCTGGAGTTCTTC
CASSQGASAHRLEFF
>TRBJ2-1|-|many|TRBV5-1
TGCGCCAGCAGCCCGTGGGGAACAGGGGAGGTCTACAATGAGCAGTTCTTC
CASSPWGTGEVYNEQFF
>TRBJ2-5|TRBD2|-|TRBV5-1
TGCGCCAGCAGCGGGAGGGTTTCGGAGACCCAGTACTTC
CASSGRVSETQYF
>TRBJ1-5|-|many|TRBV9
TGTGCCAGCAGCGTAGATGGAGGGGATCAGCCCCAGCATTTT
CASSVDGGDQPQHF
>TRBJ2-1|-|many|TRBV27
TGTGCCAGCAGTAGTAGCGGTGTAAATGAGCAGTTCTTC
CASSSSGVNEQFF
>TRBJ2-2|TRBD1|many|TRBV4-1
TGCGCCAGCAGCCAAGGTTCCCAGGGGGCAATCGGGGAGCTGTTTTTT
CASSQGSQGAIGELFF